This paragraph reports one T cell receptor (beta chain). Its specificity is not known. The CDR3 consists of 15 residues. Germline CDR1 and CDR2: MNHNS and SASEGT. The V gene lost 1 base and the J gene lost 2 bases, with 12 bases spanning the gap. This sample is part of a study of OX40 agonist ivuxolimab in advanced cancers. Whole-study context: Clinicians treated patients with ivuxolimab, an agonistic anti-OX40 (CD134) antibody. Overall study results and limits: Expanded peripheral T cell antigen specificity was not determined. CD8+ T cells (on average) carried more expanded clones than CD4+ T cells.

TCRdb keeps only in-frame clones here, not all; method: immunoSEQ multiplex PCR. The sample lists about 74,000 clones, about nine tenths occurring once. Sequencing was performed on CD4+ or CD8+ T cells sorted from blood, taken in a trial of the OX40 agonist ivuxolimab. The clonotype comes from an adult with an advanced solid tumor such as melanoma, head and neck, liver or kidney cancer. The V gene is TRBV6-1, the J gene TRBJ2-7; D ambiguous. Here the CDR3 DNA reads TGTGCCAGCAGTGAAGACGGCTCCGCCACCTACGAGCAGTACTTC. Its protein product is CASSEDGSATYEQYF.